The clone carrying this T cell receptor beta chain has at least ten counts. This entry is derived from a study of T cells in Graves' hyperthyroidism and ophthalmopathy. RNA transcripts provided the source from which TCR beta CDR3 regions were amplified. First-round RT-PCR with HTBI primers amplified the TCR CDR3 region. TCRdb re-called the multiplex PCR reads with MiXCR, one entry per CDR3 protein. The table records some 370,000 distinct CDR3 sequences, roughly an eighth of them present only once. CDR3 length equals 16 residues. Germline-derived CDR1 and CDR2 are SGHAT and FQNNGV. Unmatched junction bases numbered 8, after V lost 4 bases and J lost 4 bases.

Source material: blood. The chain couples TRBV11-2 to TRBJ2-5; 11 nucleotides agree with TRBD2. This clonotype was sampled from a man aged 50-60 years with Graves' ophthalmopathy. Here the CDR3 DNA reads TGTGCCAGCAGCTCCATAGCGGGAGGGCGCGGAGAGACCCAGTACTTC. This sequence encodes CASSSIAGGRGETQYF.